Described below is a single T cell receptor beta chain sequence and its context. Antigen unknown. These data are taken from a study of T cells after yellow fever vaccination. Study findings and constraints: Booster samples showed a return of most primary-vaccination clones (around 96% CD4, approximately 90% CD8).

Making TCR cDNA involved 5'RACE template switching, which added UMIs and a universal primer site. MiXCR, run by TCRdb on the 5' RACE reads, gives a single entry per CDR3 protein. The data contain a few hundred thousand distinct CDR3 sequences, around 5.3% of them singletons. This CDR3 has 13 residues. Deletions cut 2 bases from V and 4 bases from J, with 6 bases between. Germline assignment: CDR1 SGHNT and CDR2 YYREEE (reference sequence). Sample: CD4+ T cells sorted from PBMCs, taken on the day of the yellow fever booster vaccination. The chain uses TRBV5-4 and TRBJ2-2, with D possibly matching TRBD2 (5 bases). The TCR sequence derives from a man between 18 and 29 years old who received the YFV17D yellow fever vaccine. The CDR3 nucleotides read TGTGCCAGCAGCTTCGCGGGCACCGGGGAGCTGTTTTTT. Encoded protein: CASSFAGTGELFF.